This T cell receptor beta chain originates from a study of cytomegalovirus exposure and HLA in healthy donors (dated by TCRdb to 2016 to 2017). About the study as a whole: The 650 to 750 repertoires of the first cohort and the roughly 120 validation repertoires were produced on the same platform, according to a later analysis. The aim of the study was to test whether cataloging public T cell receptors could identify signatures of past pathogen exposure. Along with the roughly 670-subject first cohort, a separate validation cohort of 120 different subjects was used. To predict cytomegalovirus infection status, the study combined high-throughput TCR immunosequencing, statistical association of individual TCRs with disease status, and machine learning.

Receptor libraries were prepared by the immunoSEQ multiplex PCR assay. In the authors' own workflow: A statistical classification framework was built to diagnose cytomegalovirus status from the catalog of TCR beta chain sequences. The table comes from immuneACCESS by way of TCRdb, which keeps in-frame sequences with V and J called. Part of the clones is missing from these tables; in studies checked, under half for an unresolved V gene and the rest for unknown reasons. The V and J calls and the clone size are those of that table, but D and trimming were determined from the DNA. This sample has around 150,000 clones in its table, and about four fifths of those were observed once. In total, the top ten clones hold about 10% of the sample. Relative to germline, V is 3 bases shorter and J is 1 base shorter, with 6 bases between their ends. The CDR3 goes from the cysteine to the phenylalanine over 13 residues. Only CDR3 DNA remains: 39 bases, in frame from the first base. In the germline V gene (reference sequence), CDR1 corresponds to PRHDT and CDR2 to FYEKMQ.

The donors belonged to the validation cohort of about 110 subjects, which was separate from the approximately 700-subject first cohort. What the study reported, not specific to this receptor: A few of the identified cytomegalovirus-associated TCR beta chains were confirmed in vitro to be specific for cytomegalovirus antigens. The study gave a list of around 170 TCR beta chains associated with cytomegalovirus. Across donors, most TCR sequences were observed very rarely, whereas some public TCRs were present in many individuals. The authors suggested that the approach could potentially be extended to other disease states and immunological phenotypes. A later analysis lacked HLA typing for the validation cohort, so it scored co-occurrence in that cohort across all 130 or so repertoires. A later analysis found that TCRs clustered in the first cohort also tended to co-occur in the roughly 110 validation repertoires, with approximately 93% of cluster scores above 0. The classifier was reported to diagnose cytomegalovirus status with high specificity and sensitivity in both the original and validation cohorts.

Points on this clone: Which antigen it targets is not known. The sample holds no much larger clone one base away, and base qualities are not on file.

The V and J genes are TRBV13 and TRBJ1-1, with no reliable assignment of the D segment. The origin of this receptor is a man aged 30 to 39 in good health and CMV-seropositive. The specimen sequenced was PBMCs. CDR3 reads: CASSFLENTEAFF. The sequenced DNA is TGTGCCAGCAGCTTTCTAGAGAACACTGAAGCTTTCTTT. Where the CDR3 stops, the reference TRBV13 and TRBJ1-1 genes take over; the full variable domain is AAGVIQSPRHLIKEKRETATLKCYPIPRHDTVYWYQQGPGQDPQFLISFYEKMQSDKGSIPDRFSAQQFSDYHSELNMSSLELGDSALYFCASSFLENTEAFFGQGTRLTVV.